This T cell receptor (beta chain) came from a study of cytotoxic CD8 clonotypes in ibrutinib-treated CLL. TCRdb's table, derived via immunoSEQ multiplex PCR, lists solely in-frame clones and lacks some. The repertoire holds over 140,000 clones, around 81% seen once, with roughly 7.2% in the top ten. Germline V gene data show CDR1 as SGHAT and CDR2 as FQNNGV. J gave up 5 bases and V 5 bases, and 10 bases lay outside the gene matches. The CDR3 loop spans 16 amino acids. Study results and limitations: Clonality increased at ibrutinib response, then returned toward baseline at progression.

This clone showed up just a few times. Antigen unknown. The source material was PBMCs, sampled after 36 months of ibrutinib treatment. This chain joins TRBV11-2 and TRBJ2-5; 11 bases are a match to TRBD2. This clonotype was sampled from a human donor with chronic lymphocytic leukemia. CDR3 loop: CASSDRLAGRVETQYF. The CDR3 DNA follows: TGTGCCAGCAGCGACCGACTAGCGGGACGGGTGGAGACCCAGTACTTC.